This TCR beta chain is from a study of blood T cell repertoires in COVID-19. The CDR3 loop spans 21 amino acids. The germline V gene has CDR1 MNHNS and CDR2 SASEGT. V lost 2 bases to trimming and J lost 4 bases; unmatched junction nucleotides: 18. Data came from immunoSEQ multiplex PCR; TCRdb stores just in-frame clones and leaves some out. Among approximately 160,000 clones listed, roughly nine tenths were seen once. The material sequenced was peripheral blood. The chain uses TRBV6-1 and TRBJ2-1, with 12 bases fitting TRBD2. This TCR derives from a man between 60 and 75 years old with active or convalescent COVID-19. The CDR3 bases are TGTGCCAGCAGTGAAAGGATTGGGACAGTTGCCGGGACTAGCGGGTACAATGAGCAGTTCTTC. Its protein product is CASSERIGTVAGTSGYNEQFF.